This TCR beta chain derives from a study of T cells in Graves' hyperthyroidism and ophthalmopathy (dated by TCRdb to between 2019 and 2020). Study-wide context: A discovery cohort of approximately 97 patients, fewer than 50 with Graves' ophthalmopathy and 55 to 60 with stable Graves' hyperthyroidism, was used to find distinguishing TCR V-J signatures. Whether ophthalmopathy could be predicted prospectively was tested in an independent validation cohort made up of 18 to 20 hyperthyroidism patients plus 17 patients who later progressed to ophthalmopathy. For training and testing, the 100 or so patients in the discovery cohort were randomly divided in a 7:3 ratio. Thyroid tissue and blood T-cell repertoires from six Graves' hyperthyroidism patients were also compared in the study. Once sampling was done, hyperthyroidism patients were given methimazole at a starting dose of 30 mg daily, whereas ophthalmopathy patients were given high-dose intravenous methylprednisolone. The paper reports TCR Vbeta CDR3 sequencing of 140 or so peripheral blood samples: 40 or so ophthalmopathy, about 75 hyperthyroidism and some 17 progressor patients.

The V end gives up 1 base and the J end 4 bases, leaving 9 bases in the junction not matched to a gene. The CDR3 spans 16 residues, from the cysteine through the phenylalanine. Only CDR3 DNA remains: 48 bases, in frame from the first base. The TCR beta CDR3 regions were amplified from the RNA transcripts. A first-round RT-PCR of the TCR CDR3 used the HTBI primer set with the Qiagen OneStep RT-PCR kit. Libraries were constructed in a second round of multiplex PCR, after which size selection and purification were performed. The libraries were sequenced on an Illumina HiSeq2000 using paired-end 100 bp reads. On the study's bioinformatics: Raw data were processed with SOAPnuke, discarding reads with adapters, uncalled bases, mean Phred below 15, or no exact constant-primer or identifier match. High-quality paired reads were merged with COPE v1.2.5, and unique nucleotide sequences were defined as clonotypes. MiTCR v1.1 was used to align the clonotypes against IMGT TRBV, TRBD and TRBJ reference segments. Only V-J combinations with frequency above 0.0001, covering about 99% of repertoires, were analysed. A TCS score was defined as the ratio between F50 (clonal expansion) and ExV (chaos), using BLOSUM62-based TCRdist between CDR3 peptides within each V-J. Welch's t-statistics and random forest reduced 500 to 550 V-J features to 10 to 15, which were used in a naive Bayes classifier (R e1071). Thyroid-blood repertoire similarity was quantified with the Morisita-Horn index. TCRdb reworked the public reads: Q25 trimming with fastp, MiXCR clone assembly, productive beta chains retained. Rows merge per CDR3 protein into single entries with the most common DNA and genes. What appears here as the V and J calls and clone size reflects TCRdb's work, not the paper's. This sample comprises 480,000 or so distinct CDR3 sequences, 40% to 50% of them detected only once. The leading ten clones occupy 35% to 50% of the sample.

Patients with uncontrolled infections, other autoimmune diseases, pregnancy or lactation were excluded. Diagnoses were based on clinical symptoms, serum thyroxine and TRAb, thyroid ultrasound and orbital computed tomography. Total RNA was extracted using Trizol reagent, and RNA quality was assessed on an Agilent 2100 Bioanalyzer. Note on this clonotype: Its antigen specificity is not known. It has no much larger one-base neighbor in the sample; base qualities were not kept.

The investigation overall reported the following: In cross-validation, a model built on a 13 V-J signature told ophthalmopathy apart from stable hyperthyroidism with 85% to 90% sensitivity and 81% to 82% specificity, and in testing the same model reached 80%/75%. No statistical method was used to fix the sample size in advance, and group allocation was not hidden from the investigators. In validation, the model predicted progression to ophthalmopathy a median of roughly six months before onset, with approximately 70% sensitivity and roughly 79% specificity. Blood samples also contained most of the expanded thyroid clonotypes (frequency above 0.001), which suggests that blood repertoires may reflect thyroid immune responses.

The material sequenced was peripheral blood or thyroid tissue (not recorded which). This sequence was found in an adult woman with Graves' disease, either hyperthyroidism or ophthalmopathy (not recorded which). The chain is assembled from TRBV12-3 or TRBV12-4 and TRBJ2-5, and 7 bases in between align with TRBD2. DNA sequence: TGTGCCAGCAGTTTAGGGATCGTGGGAGGGGTAGAGACCCAGTACTTC. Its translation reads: CASSLGIVGGVETQYF.